Detailed here is one TCR beta chain. Sequenced by immunoSEQ multiplex PCR; TCRdb stores in-frame clones only, minus some. Seen here are some 41,000 clones, 89% observed once, and the top ten hold 0.25%. This specimen belongs to a study of siplizumab effects on memory and regulatory T cells. The specimen was naive CD4+ T cells sorted from blood. This TCR derives from a human donor in good health.

CDR3 protein: CASSPPGSTDTQYF. The DNA of the CDR3 is TGTGCCAGCAGTCCCCCGGGTAGCACAGATACGCAGTATTTT. The chain recombines TRBV28 with TRBJ2-3; D ambiguous. V was shortened by 5 bases and J by 0 bases, with 9 bases between the two germline ends. The germline V gene encodes CDR1 MDHEN and CDR2 SYDVKM. CDR3 length: 14 amino acids.